The table lists the clone carrying this TCR beta chain with many counts. Its antigen is still unknown. The data stem from a study of T cells in Graves' hyperthyroidism and ophthalmopathy. Used for diagnoses were clinical symptoms, serum thyroxine and TRAb, thyroid ultrasound and orbital computed tomography. Study-wide findings and caveats: Ophthalmopathy could be told apart from stable hyperthyroidism with a 13 V-J model.

The investigators amplified TCR beta CDR3 regions from RNA transcripts. Using the HTBI primer set, a first-round RT-PCR was run on the TCR CDR3. MiXCR, applied by TCRdb to the multiplex PCR reads, yields one record per CDR3 protein. Of 640,000 or so distinct CDR3 sequences listed, 13% to 15% were seen once; the top ten hold less than 9%. Sequenced sample: blood. This TCR was sampled from a woman younger than 30 with Graves' ophthalmopathy.

CDR3 DNA sequence: TGTGCCAGCAGCCAAGGGCAGGGAGAGGGCCAAGAGACCCAGTACTTC. It specifies CASSQGQGEGQETQYF. This chain connects TRBV3-1 to TRBJ2-5; D is possibly TRBD1 or TRBD2 (5 bases each). The CDR3 is 16 residues long. Per germline, CDR1 LGHDT and CDR2 YNNKEL (reference sequence). V was shortened by 1 base and J by 1 base, with 13 bases between the two germline ends.